These T cell receptor beta chains were read from a single sample in a study of blood T cell repertoires in COVID-19. Assay used: immunoSEQ multiplex PCR; TCRdb lists only in-frame clones, some missing. The table has over 100,000 clones, 79% seen once. Sample: peripheral blood. These TCRs come from a woman aged 80 or over with acute or convalescent COVID-19. Both conserved end residues are part of each CDR3. Each record gives: CDR3 protein, CDR3 DNA, clone size, J gene, V gene, D gene. A D gene is named only where the DNA matches it firmly. Size is omitted from some rows. Given values are once, few, many or a class for expanded clones.

CASSSRPVQGHEQYF	TGTGCCAGCAGCTCCCGACCAGTTCAGGGTCACGAGCAGTACTTC	.	TRBJ2-7	TRBV7-2	.
CASSQDLREGGTDTQYF	TGTGCCAGCAGCCAAGACTTGCGGGAGGGGGGCACAGATACGCAGTATTTT	.	TRBJ2-3	TRBV3-1/TRBV3-2	TRBD2
CASSLETGGPDTQYF	TGTGCCAGCAGCTTAGAGACGGGGGGGCCAGATACGCAGTATTTT	.	TRBJ2-3	TRBV7-9	TRBD2
CASTSGTSGSKTQYF	TGCGCCAGCACATCCGGGACTAGCGGGAGTAAGACCCAGTACTTC	.	TRBJ2-5	TRBV5-1	TRBD2
CASSYSTGLGLAGGSYNEQFF	TGTGCCAGCAGTTACTCGACAGGTTTAGGACTAGCGGGTGGCTCCTACAATGAGCAGTTCTTC	.	TRBJ2-1	TRBV6-2/TRBV6-3	TRBD2
CASSSGGQGYYEQYF	TGTGCCAGCAGTTCGGGGGGACAGGGGTACTACGAGCAGTACTTC	.	TRBJ2-7	TRBV27	TRBD1
CASSLWREKLFF	TGTGCCAGCAGCTTATGGAGGGAAAAACTGTTTTTT	few	TRBJ1-4	TRBV7-8	.
CATSVSAGGDQYF	TGTGCCACCAGTGTATCGGCAGGGGGAGACCAGTACTTC	few	TRBJ2-5	TRBV24-1	TRBD1
CASSYGGGNTIYF	TGTGCCAGCAGTTACGGCGGAGGAAACACCATATATTTT	medium-sized	TRBJ1-3	TRBV12-3/TRBV12-4	.
CASVRDRNPYGYTF	TGTGCCAGCGTTCGGGACAGAAATCCCTATGGCTACACCTTC	.	TRBJ1-2	TRBV6-5	TRBD1
CASSPQSGTQYF	TGTGCCAGCAGCCCGCAGTCGGGTACGCAGTATTTT	.	TRBJ2-3	TRBV11-2	.
CASSPGTGIGYTF	TGTGCCAGCAGCCCTGGGACAGGAATTGGCTACACCTTC	.	TRBJ1-2	TRBV11-2	TRBD1
CASRFGGGGDEKLFF	TGTGCCAGCAGGTTTGGTGGAGGGGGCGATGAAAAACTGTTTTTT	few	TRBJ1-4	TRBV28	TRBD1
CASSLAGGTDTEAFF	TGCGCCAGCAGCTTGGCGGGAGGGACGGACACTGAAGCTTTCTTT	.	TRBJ1-1	TRBV5-1	.
CASSYPGGRKTDTQYF	TGTGCCAGCAGTTACCCTGGCGGGAGAAAGACAGATACGCAGTATTTT	.	TRBJ2-3	TRBV6-2/TRBV6-3	TRBD2
CASSLIGGRGEGELFF	TGTGCCAGCAGCCTCATAGGGGGCAGGGGAGAAGGGGAGCTGTTTTTT	.	TRBJ2-2	TRBV5-4	TRBD1
CASSLEALFRPLHF	TGTGCCAGCAGTCTCGAAGCGTTGTTCAGACCCCTCCACTTT	.	TRBJ1-6	TRBV28	.
CASERDRGPYEQYF	TGTGCCAGCGAAAGGGACAGGGGGCCGTACGAGCAGTACTTC	.	TRBJ2-7	TRBV6-4	TRBD1
CATSREAAPLHF	TGTGCCACCAGCAGAGAGGCGGCACCCCTCCACTTT	.	TRBJ1-6	TRBV15	.
CAWSEQVNQPQHF	TGTGCCTGGAGTGAGCAGGTCAATCAGCCCCAGCATTTT	few	TRBJ1-5	TRBV30	.
CASSTPGGEQFF	TGTGCCAGTAGTACCCCGGGGGGGGAGCAGTTCTTC	.	TRBJ2-1	TRBV19	TRBD2
CASSQGHLNSPLHF	TGCGCCAGCAGCCAAGGGCACCTTAATTCACCCCTCCACTTT	.	TRBJ1-6	TRBV4-3	.
CAWSVGSSGNTIYF	TGTGCCTGGAGTGTGGGGAGCTCTGGAAACACCATATATTTT	.	TRBJ1-3	TRBV30	.
CASSQVAVSYNEQFF	TGTGCCAGCAGCCAAGTAGCGGTCTCCTACAATGAGCAGTTCTTC	.	TRBJ2-1	TRBV4-2	.